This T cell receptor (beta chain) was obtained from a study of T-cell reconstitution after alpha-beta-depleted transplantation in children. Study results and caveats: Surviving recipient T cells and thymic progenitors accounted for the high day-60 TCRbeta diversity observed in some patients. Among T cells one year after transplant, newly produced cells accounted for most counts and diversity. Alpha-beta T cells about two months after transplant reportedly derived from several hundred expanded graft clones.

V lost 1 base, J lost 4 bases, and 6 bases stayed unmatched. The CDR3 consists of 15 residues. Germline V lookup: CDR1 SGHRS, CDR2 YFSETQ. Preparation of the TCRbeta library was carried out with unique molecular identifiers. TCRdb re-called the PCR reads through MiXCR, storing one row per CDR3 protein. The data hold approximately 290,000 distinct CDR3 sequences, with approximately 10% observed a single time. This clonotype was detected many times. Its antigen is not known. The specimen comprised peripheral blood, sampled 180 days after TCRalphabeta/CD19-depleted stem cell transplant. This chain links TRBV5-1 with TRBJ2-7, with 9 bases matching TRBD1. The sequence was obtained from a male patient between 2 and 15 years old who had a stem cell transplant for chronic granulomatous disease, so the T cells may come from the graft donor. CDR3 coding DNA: TGCGCCAGCAGCTTGCCGGGACAGGGAGGTTACGAGCAGTACTTC. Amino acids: CASSLPGQGGYEQYF.